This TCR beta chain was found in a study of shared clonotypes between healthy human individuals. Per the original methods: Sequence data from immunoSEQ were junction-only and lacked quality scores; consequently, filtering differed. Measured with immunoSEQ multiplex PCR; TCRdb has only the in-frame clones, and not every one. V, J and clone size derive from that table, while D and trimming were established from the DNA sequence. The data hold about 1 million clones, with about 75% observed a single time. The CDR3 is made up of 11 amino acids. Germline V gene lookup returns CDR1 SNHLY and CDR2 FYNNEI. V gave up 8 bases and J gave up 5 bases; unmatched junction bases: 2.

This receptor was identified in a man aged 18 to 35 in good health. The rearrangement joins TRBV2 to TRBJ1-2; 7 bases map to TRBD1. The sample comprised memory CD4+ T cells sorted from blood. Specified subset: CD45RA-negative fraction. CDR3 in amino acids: CASGQEYGYTF. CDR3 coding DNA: TGTGCCAGCGGACAGGAGTATGGCTACACCTTC.